This entry is about one T cell receptor beta chain. This sample is drawn from a study of response to subunit inactivated influenza vaccine. CDR3 size: 18 residues. V gave up 4 bases and J gave up 5 bases; unmatched junction bases: 17. Germline V CDR1 and CDR2: LGHDT, YNNKEL (reference sequence). TCRdb re-analysed the RT-PCR reads in MiXCR, keeping a single row per CDR3 protein. This sample carries about 540,000 distinct CDR3 sequences, approximately 24% of them seen once, and the ten largest clones take 2.5% to 3.5%. This same sample was also taken into another study, of T cells expressing NK-cell markers. From that paper: Making the TCR beta cDNA relied on 5'RACE template switching with UMIs. The authors derived TCR beta repertoires from sorted CD3+CD56+NKG2C+, CD3+CD56+NKG2C- and CD3+CD56-NKG2C+ T cells. Out of eight donors sequenced, seven tested HCMV-seropositive and the remaining one seronegative.

Sequences were derived from CD4+ T cells sorted from PBMCs, sampled 11 to 12 days after vaccination. The receptor was isolated from a man aged 45-65 years who received an inactivated influenza vaccine. The chain recombines TRBV3-1 with TRBJ2-5, with TRBD2 matching 9 bases. The CDR3 nucleotides are TGTGCCAGCAGCCCCCACCCTGGTGTGGCGGGGGGGCCGGAGACCCAGTACTTC. As protein: CASSPHPGVAGGPETQYF.